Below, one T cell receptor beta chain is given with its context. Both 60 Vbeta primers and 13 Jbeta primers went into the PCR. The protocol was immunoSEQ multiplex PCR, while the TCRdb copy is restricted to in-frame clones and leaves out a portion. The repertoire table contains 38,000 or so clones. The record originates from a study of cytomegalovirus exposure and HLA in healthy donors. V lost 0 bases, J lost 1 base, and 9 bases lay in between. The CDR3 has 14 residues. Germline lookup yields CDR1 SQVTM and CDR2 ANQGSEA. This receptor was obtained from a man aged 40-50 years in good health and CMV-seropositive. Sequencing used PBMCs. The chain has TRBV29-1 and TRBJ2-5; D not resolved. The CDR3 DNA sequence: TGCAGCGTTGAAGACACGAGCTTCCAAGAGACCCAGTACTTC. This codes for CSVEDTSFQETQYF.